Described below is a single T cell receptor (beta chain) sequence and its context. Germline V gives CDR1 SGHRS, CDR2 YFSETQ. Deletions cut 7 bases from V and 7 bases from J, with 11 bases between. The CDR3 sequence is 11 residues long. Assay used: immunoSEQ multiplex PCR; TCRdb lists only in-frame clones, some missing. The repertoire holds roughly 58,000 clones, with more than 90% as singletons. The source of the sample is a study of T cells after somatic rescue of genetic block. Sequencing input: peripheral blood mononuclear cells (PBMCs). The source is a child younger than two. The chain couples TRBV5-1 to TRBJ2-5, with D unclear. The chain's CDR3 is CASHNTRTQYF. CDR3 coding DNA: TGCGCCAGCCACAATACGCGGACCCAGTACTTC.